This T cell receptor (beta chain) is drawn from a study of CD8 T cells in ankylosing spondylitis (dated by TCRdb to 2015 to 2018). Concerning the study at large: T cell receptor beta repertoires were profiled in healthy donors and ankylosing spondylitis patients so that disease-linked TCR variants could be found. Peripheral blood was sampled, and synovial fluid was additionally collected from ankylosing spondylitis patients. The full study cohort was made up of roughly 25 ankylosing spondylitis patients and approximately 100 healthy donors.

Overall results and qualifications from the work: According to the report, matched synovial fluid samples from ankylosing spondylitis patients were significantly enriched for the disease-linked clones. A TCR beta motif of eight highly homologous amino acid variants appeared characteristic of blood from ankylosing spondylitis patients. The disease-linked clones had a CD8+ phenotype and were found at relatively low frequencies in peripheral blood. Some motif variants had previously been reported in the synovial fluid and blood of reactive arthritis patients, which suggests shared mechanisms of disease initiation.

The V end gives up 5 bases and the J end 5 bases, leaving 11 bases in the junction not matched to a gene. According to the germline V gene, CDR1 reads WSHSY and CDR2 reads SAAADI. The CDR3 sequence holds 16 residues, the cysteine and phenylalanine included. Only CDR3 DNA remains: 48 bases, in frame from the first base. Sequencer: Illumina HiSeq 2500. TCR beta libraries were prepared by quantitative 5'-RACE with molecular barcodes. The paper's processing steps were these. Disease-linked TCR variants were identified with a new computational method built on a probabilistic model of VDJ rearrangement. Starting from the raw public reads, TCRdb applied fastp trimming at Q25, assembled clones with MiXCR and retained in-frame beta chains. Identical CDR3 proteins give one entry, which carries the most common genes and DNA. The authors' filters were not applied to this entry. In all, the sample holds 400,000 or so distinct CDR3 sequences, and more than 25% of those were seen once. The ten largest clones take up about 0.9% of the sample.

This clonotype was recorded once. The antigen this receptor binds is unknown. Per-base qualities were not stored, and no clone one base away is much larger. The TCR originated in a male donor with ankylosing spondylitis. The sample taken for sequencing was blood, either unsorted or a sorted T cell fraction (not recorded which). Recombination joined TRBV10-2 with TRBJ1-1; 10 bases in between match TRBD1. The DNA sequence follows: TGCGCCAGCAGTCCCCCCACGGGACAGGGGAGGACTGAAGCTTTCTTT. Its translation reads: CASSPPTGQGRTEAFF.